This TCR beta chain derives from a study of T-cell reconstitution after alpha-beta-depleted transplantation in children. This clonotype was picked up a small number of times. Unique molecular identifiers were used to barcode this TCRbeta library. MiXCR was run by TCRdb on the PCR reads, yielding one entry per CDR3 protein. The repertoire holds about 340,000 distinct CDR3 sequences, about 9.4% seen once, with 2% to 2.5% in the top ten. Source: PBMCs from the stem cell graft donor, taken from the stem cell graft. The clonotype comes from a human donor who donated a stem cell graft to a child with acute lymphoblastic leukemia.

CDR3 DNA: TGTGCCAGCAGCGCGTATCGGACAGGGCCCTACGAGCAGTACTTC. This encodes CASSAYRTGPYEQYF. The chain combines TRBV7-8 with TRBJ2-7; 8 bases map to TRBD1. This CDR3 comprises 15 residues. The J segment lost 2 bases and the V segment lost 5 bases, leaving 8 bases of the junction unmatched. Germline assignment: CDR1 SGHVS and CDR2 FQNEAQ.